This T cell receptor beta chain emerged from a study of cytomegalovirus exposure and HLA in healthy donors. V was pared by 7 bases and J by 6 bases, with 9 bases between. The CDR3 spans 11 residues. Germline CDR1 reads SQVTM; CDR2 reads ANQGSEA. Primers included in the PCR were 60 Vbeta and 13 Jbeta primers. TCRdb's table, derived via immunoSEQ multiplex PCR, lists solely in-frame clones and lacks some. The sample shows around 170,000 clones, roughly 76% of them seen only once. The sample taken for sequencing was PBMCs. The receptor was isolated from a man in his forties in good health and CMV-seropositive. The chain employs TRBV29-1 and TRBJ2-2; D perhaps matches TRBD2 (6 bases). The CDR3 protein is CSGAGAGELFF. The CDR3 nucleotides are TGCAGCGGAGCGGGCGCCGGGGAGCTGTTTTTT.